The 19 T cell receptor beta chains reported below all come from one sample, sequenced in a study of T cell responses to AZD1222 COVID-19 vaccine. Sequencing was performed with immunoSEQ multiplex PCR; in TCRdb, only in-frame clones are kept and a portion is missing. Of 240,000 or so clones in the sample, 90% to 95% were seen once. Material: peripheral blood, obtained on day 0 of AZD1222 vaccination. The receptors stem from an adult in good health.

V and J are TRBV2 and TRBJ2-7; either TRBD1 or TRBD2 may supply D (5 bases each). CDR1 and CDR2 (germline): SNHLY, FYNNEI. CDR3 length: 15 amino acids. V lost 7 bases and J 2 bases, leaving 18 bases between the germline ends. CDR3 residues: CASIEGQGAAYEQYF. The CDR3 DNA reads as TGTGCCAGCATCGAAGGTCAGGGAGCGGCCTACGAGCAGTACTTC. Drawing the rest from reference TRBV2 and TRBJ2-7, the complete variable domain is EPEVTQTPSHQVTQMGQEVILRCVPISNHLYFYWYRQILGQKVEFLVSFYNNEISEKSEIFDDQFSVERPDGSNFTLKIRSTKLEDSAMYFCASIEGQGAAYEQYFGPGTRLTVT.

This chain joins TRBV5-6 and TRBJ2-2; D call uncertain. The germline gives CDR1 SGHDT, CDR2 YYEEEE. CDR3 length: 16 amino acids. V lost 0 bases and J 6 bases, leaving 15 bases between the germline ends. CDR3 DNA sequence: TGTGCCAGCAGCTTGGTTTCCAGTTATATGGCCGGGGAGCTGTTTTTT. It translates to CASSLVSSYMAGELFF.

As DNA, the CDR3 is TGTGCCAGCAGCTGTCGGGGGAAAAACGACCATGGCTACACCTTC. Its translation is CASSCRGKNDHGYTF. The chain recombines TRBV11-3 with TRBJ1-2, with D maybe TRBD1 (5 bases). The V and J ends lost 4 bases and 6 bases respectively, with 18 bases between them. Germline V lookup: CDR1 SGHNT, CDR2 YENEEA. The CDR3 consists of 15 residues.

This chain links TRBV7-9 with TRBJ1-3; D is undetermined. The CDR3 has 15 residues. Trimming left V 4 bases short and J 0 bases short, with 10 bases between. The germline V gene encodes CDR1 SEHNR and CDR2 FQNEAQ (reference sequence). The CDR3 spells CASSSLGNSGNTIYF. The CDR3 region has the DNA TGTGCCAGCAGCTCCTTGGGCAACTCTGGAAACACCATATATTTT.

The table lists this clone with a few counts. It is unclear where the CDR3 begins or ends on the DNA, so no DNA is shown, and the CDR3 is as TCRdb lists it. The V and J genes are TRBV5-6 and TRBJ2-4; the D segment call TRBD1 is taken from the table without a DNA check. The germline CDR1 and CDR2 sequences are SGHDT and YYEEEE. The CDR3 extends over 12 residues, inclusive of both ends. The CDR3 sequence is CASSWGTGNWHF.

V usage is TRBV28 and J usage is TRBJ2-7; TRBD1 matches at 7 bases. V shed 7 bases, J shed 5 bases, and the junction held 11 bases outside the gene matches. CDR3 length: 14 amino acids. CDR1 MDHEN and CDR2 SYDVKM come from the germline V gene. The CDR3 region is CASTAAGGIHEQYF. Written as DNA, the CDR3 is TGTGCCAGCACGGCCGCAGGGGGTATCCACGAGCAGTACTTC.

The chain combines TRBV10-2 with TRBJ1-5; possible D gene TRBD1, 5 bases. CDR3 length equals 18 residues. In germline, CDR1 is WSHSY, CDR2 SAAADI. Trimming stripped 0 bases from V and 0 bases from J, with 15 bases between. CDR3 nucleotides: TGCGCCAGCAGTGAGTCTGGGACCATCCCCTATAGCAATCAGCCCCAGCATTTT. Encoded protein: CASSESGTIPYSNQPQHF.

The V and J genes are TRBV28 and TRBJ2-7, with D perhaps TRBD1 (5 bases). Germline lookup yields CDR1 MDHEN and CDR2 SYDVKM. The V end lost 1 base, the J end lost 2 bases, and 9 bases lay between the germline ends. The CDR3 has 14 residues. The CDR3 sequence: CASSLFDRPYEQYF. The CDR3 DNA sequence: TGTGCCAGCAGTTTATTCGACAGACCCTACGAGCAGTACTTC. The full variable domain, in which reference TRBV28 and TRBJ2-7 provide the parts outside the CDR3, is DVKVTQSSRYLVKRTGEKVFLECVQDMDHENMFWYRQDPGLGLRLIYFSYDVKMKEKGDIPEGYSVSREKKERFSLILESASTNQTSMYLCASSLFDRPYEQYFGPGTRLTVT.

The gene calls are TRBV5-1 and TRBJ2-1; D ambiguous. The CDR3 extends over 14 amino acids. The germline V gene has CDR1 SGHRS and CDR2 YFSETQ. V gave up 4 bases and J gave up 0 bases, with 8 bases separating them. CDR3 in DNA: TGCGCCAGCAGCGCCGAATCCTCCTACAATGAGCAGTTCTTC. Translation gives CASSAESSYNEQFF.

The chain uses TRBV3-1 (or the pseudogene TRBV3-2) and TRBJ1-5, with D possibly TRBD1 on 5 matching bases. The ends were cut back, 4 bases at V and 4 bases at J, with 8 bases in the middle. There are 13 residues in the CDR3. Germline CDR1 is LGHDT and CDR2 is YNNKEL (reference sequence). As DNA, the CDR3 is TGTGCCAGCAGCCGGGACCGAAATCAGCCCCAGCATTTT. It is translated as CASSRDRNQPQHF.

This chain links TRBV28 with TRBJ1-5, with no clear D. The CDR3 totals 14 residues. Between the trimmed V and J ends, which lost 3 bases and 1 base, there was a span of 7 bases. Germline V gives CDR1 MDHEN, CDR2 SYDVKM. The CDR3 DNA follows: TGTGCCAGCAGTTTCCCGGGCAGCAATCAGCCCCAGCATTTT. Translation: CASSFPGSNQPQHF.

This chain uses TRBV4-1 with TRBJ1-3, with D perhaps TRBD1 (5 bases). Trimming pared 1 base from V and 4 bases from J, leaving 17 bases between. The CDR3 has 17 residues. The germline V gene has CDR1 MGHRA and CDR2 YSYEKL. The DNA for the CDR3 is TGCGCCAGCAGCCAAGTCTGGGACGTATTCGGAGGAAACACCATATATTTT. Its protein product is CASSQVWDVFGGNTIYF.

This chain links TRBV5-1 with TRBJ2-2; D uncertain. CDR3 length: 12 residues. Germline assignment: CDR1 SGHRS and CDR2 YFSETQ. V was trimmed by 3 bases and J by 1 base, leaving 1 base between them. CDR3 sequence: CASSWNTGELFF. The CDR3 DNA reads TGCGCCAGCAGCTGGAACACCGGGGAGCTGTTTTTT.

The rearrangement links TRBV28 to TRBJ1-1, with TRBD1 as a possible D gene (5 bases). Germline V gene lookup returns CDR1 MDHEN and CDR2 SYDVKM. Trimming stripped 8 bases from V and 1 base from J, with 17 bases between. The CDR3 has 15 amino acids. CDR3 residues: CASFPPGRPNTEAFF. CDR3 DNA: TGTGCCAGCTTCCCCCCGGGACGGCCGAACACTGAAGCTTTCTTT. The variable domain in full, completed from reference TRBV28 and TRBJ1-1, reads DVKVTQSSRYLVKRTGEKVFLECVQDMDHENMFWYRQDPGLGLRLIYFSYDVKMKEKGDIPEGYSVSREKKERFSLILESASTNQTSMYLCASFPPGRPNTEAFFGQGTRLTVV.

In its sample, this clone was seen once. V is TRBV5-1 and J is TRBJ2-6, with D maybe TRBD2 (5 bases). Germline loops: CDR1 SGHRS, CDR2 YFSETQ. V dropped 4 bases and J dropped 6 bases, with 8 bases sitting between them. This CDR3 is 13 amino acids long. CDR3 region: CASSGLEANVLTF. CDR3 nucleotides: TGCGCCAGCAGCGGACTCGAGGCCAACGTCCTGACTTTC.

This rearrangement joins TRBV4-1 to TRBJ2-5; tentative D call: TRBD2 (6 bases). CDR1 is MGHRA and CDR2 is YSYEKL in the germline V gene. The CDR3 consists of 14 residues. Trimming cost V 2 bases and J 5 bases, with 12 bases left between them. Here the CDR3 reads CASSQWAGGETQYF. The DNA of the CDR3 is TGCGCCAGCAGCCAATGGGCTGGAGGGGAGACCCAGTACTTC.

The chain couples TRBV2 to TRBJ2-4; possible D gene TRBD1, 6 bases. This CDR3 contains 12 residues. V dropped 10 bases and J dropped 6 bases, with 13 bases sitting between them. The V gene's germline CDR1 is SNHLY and CDR2 FYNNEI. The CDR3 loop is CAIQNRANIQYF. CDR3 sequence (DNA): TGTGCCATTCAGAACAGGGCAAACATTCAGTACTTC.

This clone was counted only a few times. CDR3 region: CASSLIGAGGHEQYF. CDR3 DNA: TGTGCCAGCAGCTTAATCGGCGCGGGAGGGCACGAGCAGTACTTC. The V and J genes are TRBV7-2 and TRBJ2-7; TRBD2 matches 9 bases. Per germline, CDR1 SGHTA and CDR2 FQGNSA. This CDR3 has 15 residues. V shed 2 bases and J 5 bases; nucleotides not matched to a gene: 7.

This clone has just a few counts. The chain couples TRBV7-2 to TRBJ1-5; D gene ambiguous. Germline V gene data show CDR1 as SGHTA and CDR2 as FQGNSA. V was pared by 6 bases and J by 0 bases, with 9 bases between. The CDR3 runs to 14 residues. The CDR3 region is CASRISYSNQPQHF. The CDR3 DNA is TGTGCCAGCAGGATTTCGTATAGCAATCAGCCCCAGCATTTT. Drawing the rest from reference TRBV7-2 and TRBJ1-5, the complete variable domain is GAGVSQSPSNKVTEKGKDVELRCDPISGHTALYWYRQSLGQGLEFLIYFQGNSAPDKSGLPSDRFSAERTGGSVSTLTIQRTQQEDSAVYLCASRISYSNQPQHFGDGTRLSIL.